This T cell receptor beta chain came from a study of T cell clonality in common variable immunodeficiency. Whole-study findings and limits: Common variable immunodeficiency TCR beta sequences reportedly had fewer deletions and N-nucleotide insertions. Compared with controls, CVID subjects had fewer shared TCRbeta clones. TCRbeta clonality was increased in CVID versus healthy controls.

In germline, CDR1 is LNHDA, CDR2 SQIVND (reference sequence). Trimming stripped 5 bases from V and 5 bases from J, with 16 bases between. The CDR3 totals 16 residues. Both groups were predominantly of Caucasian heritage. For at least one year, all CVID subjects received replacement immunoglobulin. This clone has a count of ten or more. Antigen specificity is unknown. The read comes to an end 3 residues before the CDR3 does, leaving the germline J gene to fill in the end. The data were produced by immunoSEQ multiplex PCR, yet TCRdb's version contains in-frame clones alone and is incomplete. The sample is made up of approximately 20,000 clones, none counted only once.

The rearrangement uses TRBV19 and TRBJ1-6; D perhaps matches TRBD1 (6 bases). This clonotype originated in a human donor with common variable immunodeficiency. The specimen sequenced was peripheral blood mononuclear cells. Partial CDR3 DNA: TGTGCCAGTAGTCCGACAGGAATATGGGATAATTCACCC. This encodes CASSPTGIWDNSP. In full, the CDR3 is CASSPTGIWDNSPLHF.